One sample yielded the 4 T cell receptor beta chains listed below, sequenced in a study of CD8+ T cells in alopecia areata. Extracted RNA was reverse transcribed into cDNA, the sequencing template. Generated by immunoSEQ multiplex PCR, the TCRdb table keeps only in-frame clones and is missing some. The table includes around 160,000 clones, less than 80% detected once. The treatment was: oral pan-JAK inhibitor, 5-10 mg twice daily. Sample: CD4+ T cells sorted from blood, taken at week 24, from a patient treated with tofacitinib. The receptors were gathered from a human donor with alopecia areata.

This sequence joins TRBV20-1 and TRBJ2-5; D uncertain. This CDR3 comprises 11 residues. Germline V gene sequence: CDR1 DFQATT, CDR2 SNEGSKA (reference sequence). Trimming cost V 2 bases and J 2 bases, with 3 bases left between them. CDR3: CSARPQETQYF. CDR3 nucleotides: TGCAGTGCTAGACCTCAAGAGACCCAGTACTTC.

In its sample, this clone was seen a few times. This sample includes further DNA sequences coding for the same CDR3. The chain recombines TRBV20-1 with TRBJ2-2; no clear D gene. Germline CDR1 and CDR2: DFQATT and SNEGSKA (reference sequence). The CDR3 extends over 11 amino acids. V was shortened by 1 base and J by 4 bases, with 1 base between the two germline ends. This CDR3 reads CSARGTGELFF. The CDR3 DNA follows: TGCAGTGCTAGAGGCACCGGGGAGCTGTTTTTT.

The chain links TRBV19 to TRBJ1-2; perhaps TRBD1 as D (5 bases). The V gene lost 4 bases and the J gene lost 3 bases, with 9 bases spanning the gap. The CDR3 sequence is 13 residues long. CDR1 and CDR2 from the germline V gene are LNHDA and SQIVND (reference sequence). The CDR3 nucleotides read TGTGCCAGTAGTAGCTGGGGGGACTATGGCTACACCTTC. Residues: CASSSWGDYGYTF.

This clone was seen ten or more times. CDR3 sequence reads: CASSRKPGTGLSGANVLTF. The CDR3 coding sequence is TGTGCCAGTAGTAGAAAGCCAGGGACAGGCCTCTCTGGGGCCAACGTCCTGACTTTC. The gene calls are TRBV19 and TRBJ2-6, with TRBD1 identical over 8 bases. The trim removed 4 bases at V and 0 bases at J, leaving 11 bases unmatched. Germline-derived CDR1 and CDR2 are LNHDA and SQIVND (reference sequence). The length of the CDR3 is 19 residues.